These 8 T cell receptor beta chains were sequenced from one sample in a study of T cells in Graves' hyperthyroidism and ophthalmopathy. Researchers amplified the TCR beta CDR3 regions from RNA transcripts. Carried out on the TCR CDR3, a first-round RT-PCR used the HTBI primer set. TCRdb reprocessed the multiplex PCR reads with MiXCR, giving one entry per CDR3 protein. The repertoire has about 320,000 distinct CDR3 sequences, approximately 15% of them found once; the top ten carry around a third. Source material: blood. Source of these receptors: a man aged 30 to 45 with Graves' hyperthyroidism.

This clonotype was observed a few times. The gene calls are TRBV7-6 and TRBJ1-4; D ambiguous. Germline CDR1 is SGHVS and CDR2 is FNYEAQ. With 0 bases removed from V and 8 bases from J, the gap between germline ends came to 10 bases. CDR3 length equals 14 residues. CDR3 loop: CASSLAGPREKLFF. The CDR3 nucleotides are TGTGCCAGCAGCTTAGCAGGGCCCCGAGAAAAACTGTTTTTT.

This clonotype ranks as medium-sized. This CDR3 reads CASSLGTGPVYEQYF. The DNA of the CDR3 is TGTGCCAGCAGCCTCGGGACAGGTCCTGTCTACGAGCAGTACTTC. This chain uses TRBV11-2 with TRBJ2-7, with 8 bases lining up with TRBD1. The trim removed 5 bases at V and 3 bases at J, leaving 9 bases unmatched. Germline V gene lookup returns CDR1 SGHAT and CDR2 FQNNGV. CDR3 length equals 15 residues.

This clonotype has at least ten counts. The rearrangement uses TRBV7-3 and TRBJ2-1, with 9 bases lining up with TRBD2. This CDR3 region has 14 residues. V lost 5 bases to trimming and J lost 5 bases; unmatched junction nucleotides: 4. The germline CDR1 and CDR2 sequences are SGHTA and FQGTGA. The CDR3 loop reads CASSGASGNNEQFF. Written as DNA, the CDR3 is TGTGCCAGCAGCGGGGCTAGCGGGAACAATGAGCAGTTCTTC. The whole variable domain, filled in from reference TRBV7-3 and TRBJ2-1, reads GAGVSQTPSNKVTEKGKYVELRCDPISGHTALYWYRQSLGQGPEFLIYFQGTGAADDSGLPNDRFFAVRPEGSVSTLKIQRTERGDSAVYLCASSGASGNNEQFFGPGTRLTVL.

This clonotype was observed a handful of times. The chain has TRBV27 and TRBJ2-7, with a weak D call TRBD1 (5 bases). Germline CDR1 and CDR2: MNHEY and SMNVEV (reference sequence). The CDR3 sequence is 13 residues long. Trimming left V 9 bases short and J 0 bases short, with 12 bases between. Written as DNA, the CDR3 is TGTGCCAGTGGGCAGGGAAACTCCTACGAGCAGTACTTC. Its protein is CASGQGNSYEQYF.

The rearrangement uses TRBV11-3 and TRBJ2-2, with a tentative D call TRBD2 (6 bases). The CDR3 consists of 15 residues. Germline-derived CDR1 and CDR2 are SGHNT and YENEEA. Trimming took 3 bases from V and 0 from J, leaving 8 bases between them. Here the CDR3 reads CASSFLATNTGELFF. The CDR3, as DNA: TGTGCCAGCAGCTTCCTAGCGACGAACACCGGGGAGCTGTTTTTT.

This clonotype was seen many times. The V gene is TRBV2, the J gene TRBJ1-5; 7 bases agree with TRBD1. Germline V gene data show CDR1 as SNHLY and CDR2 as FYNNEI. Losses at the gene ends were 5 bases for V and 5 bases for J; bases not matched to a gene: 3. The length of the CDR3 is 13 residues. CDR3 region: CASSYDRDQPQHF. The CDR3 DNA sequence: TGTGCCAGCAGTTACGACAGGGATCAGCCCCAGCATTTT.

The chain has TRBV2 and TRBJ1-6; D gene unclear. V lost 2 bases, J lost 5 bases, and 7 bases lay in between. Germline V gives CDR1 SNHLY, CDR2 FYNNEI. The length of the CDR3 is 14 residues. CDR3 region: CASSERQNNSPLHF. CDR3 DNA sequence: TGTGCCAGCAGTGAACGGCAGAATAATTCACCCCTCCACTTT. The whole variable domain, filled in from reference TRBV2 and TRBJ1-6, reads EPEVTQTPSHQVTQMGQEVILRCVPISNHLYFYWYRQILGQKVEFLVSFYNNEISEKSEIFDDQFSVERPDGSNFTLKIRSTKLEDSAMYFCASSERQNNSPLHFGNGTRLTVT.

This clonotype was picked up a small number of times. The chain is built from TRBV12-3 or TRBV12-4 and TRBJ2-1, with TRBD2 matching 14 bases. The CDR3 loop spans 16 amino acids. The junction had 7 bases not matched to a gene; V was cut back by 8 bases and J by 4 bases. CDR3 loop: CASLGLAGERYNEQFF. The CDR3 region has the DNA TGTGCCAGCCTGGGACTAGCGGGGGAGAGGTACAATGAGCAGTTCTTC.